The entry below describes one T cell receptor (beta chain). Other DNA sequences in this specimen translate into the identical CDR3. The data were taken from a study of shared clonotypes between healthy human individuals. Clones were read by immunoSEQ multiplex PCR, and TCRdb kept only the in-frame ones, dropping some. This table has hundreds of thousands of clones, less than 80% appearing once. The donors were all Caucasian adults (living in Nashville, Tennessee). Germline V gene sequence: CDR1 MDHEN, CDR2 SYDVKM. The V end lost 7 bases, the J end lost 2 bases, and 11 bases lay between the germline ends. The CDR3 runs 13 residues.

The clonotype originates from a woman aged 25 to 39 in good health. The sample was memory CD4+ T cells sorted from blood. Subset meaning: CD45RA-negative fraction. The chain has TRBV28 and TRBJ1-2; D is uncertain. CDR3 sequence: CASTLRGNYGYTF. In DNA, the CDR3 is TGTGCCAGCACCTTGAGAGGGAACTATGGCTACACCTTC.